The rows below give T cell receptor beta chains drawn from one sample of a study of T cell responses to AZD1222 COVID-19 vaccine. Sequencing was performed with immunoSEQ multiplex PCR; in TCRdb, only in-frame clones are kept and a portion is missing. The sample has 150,000 to 200,000 clones, 80% to 90% seen once. The sample was peripheral blood, taken on day 0 of AZD1222 vaccination. Source of these receptors: an adult in good health. Each CDR3 is given without its conserved first and last residue. A D gene is named only where the DNA matches it firmly.

j_call v_call d_call cdr3_aa
TRBJ1-3 TRBV5-8 NA ASSLAQAFSGNTIY
TRBJ1-2 TRBV3-1/TRBV3-2 NA ASSQDPRDLDGYT
TRBJ1-4 TRBV4-3 NA ASSQTLGGVYEKLF
TRBJ2-3 TRBV5-6 NA ASSFLSGTDTQY
TRBJ2-7 TRBV18 NA ASSPQPWDEQY
TRBJ2-2 TRBV3-1/TRBV3-2 NA ASSGIGLDTGELF
TRBJ1-1 TRBV6-5 NA ASTPGGDTEAF
TRBJ2-2 TRBV7-6 TRBD1 ASSYGTANTGELF
TRBJ1-2 TRBV14 NA ASSQGQYYGYT
TRBJ1-2 TRBV9 NA ASSGASAGHNYGYT
TRBJ1-1 TRBV7-9 TRBD1 ASSESTGSFTEAF
TRBJ2-2 TRBV19 NA ASSPDPGELF
TRBJ2-7 TRBV5-4 NA ASSLSSSSSLYEQY
TRBJ1-6 TRBV5-1 TRBD1 ASNPGTGTSPLH
TRBJ2-5 TRBV13 NA ASSSDRQETQY
TRBJ2-7 TRBV29-1 NA SVGLVGGYEQY